Reported below is one TCR beta chain. The entry originates in a study of blood T cell repertoires in COVID-19. Across the whole study: Researchers got acute and convalescent COVID-19 samples from the United States, Italy and Spain.

As originally analysed: How many nucleated cells were present was estimated from reference gene primer amplification. Sequencing used immunoSEQ multiplex PCR; TCRdb keeps in-frame clones, though not all of them. That table furnishes V, J and clone size, whereas the DNA furnished D and trimming. In the table there are 150,000 to 250,000 clones, roughly 80% of which are singletons. Everyone who took part was about 18 to 90 years old, and they came from some 23 US areas. Assignment of participants to cohorts was predicated upon participant-reported clinical history. The germline V gene encodes CDR1 SGHTA and CDR2 FQGTGA. CDR3 length equals 16 residues. V gave up 5 bases and J gave up 6 bases; unmatched junction bases: 10.

The sequencing input was PBMCs or T cells enriched from blood (not recorded which). This TCR derives from a man in his forties who had recovered from COVID-19. This chain connects TRBV7-3 to TRBJ2-2; 9 bases align to TRBD1. DNA of the CDR3: TGTGCCAGCAGCCACAGGGGGCCTGGGCCCCCCGGGGAGCTGTTTTTT. Translated: CASSHRGPGPPGELFF. The full variable domain, completed using reference TRBV7-3 and TRBJ2-2, is GAGVSQTPSNKVTEKGKYVELRCDPISGHTALYWYRQSLGQGPEFLIYFQGTGAADDSGLPNDRFFAVRPEGSVSTLKIQRTERGDSAVYLCASSHRGPGPPGELFFGEGSRLTVL.